A selection of T cell receptor beta chains follows, all from one sample in a study of blood T cells in healthy people across ages. TCRdb passed the 5' RACE reads through MiXCR, listing each CDR3 protein once. The data hold 780,000 or so distinct CDR3 sequences, with 25% observed a single time. These data were also reused for a study on T cells of mothers and their children.

Sequencing input: blood. All receptors come from a boy younger than 18 in good health. The CDR3 runs from the conserved cysteine through the conserved F or W. D genes are given only for firm matches. Where a row states a size, it is once, few, many or the class of an expanded clone; other rows omit it.

13	TRBV29-1	NA	NA	TRBJ2-7	CSVEDGVSYEQYF	TGCAGCGTTGAAGACGGCGTATCCTACGAGCAGTACTTC
15	TRBV7-9	TRBD1	few	TRBJ2-7	CASSDPTGQGYEQYF	TGTGCCAGCAGCGACCCCACGGGACAGGGCTACGAGCAGTACTTC
19	TRBV13	TRBD2	NA	TRBJ2-1	CASSLGFGAGERSHNEQFF	TGTGCCAGCAGCTTAGGATTCGGGGCGGGAGAACGTAGTCACAATGAGCAGTTCTTC
13	TRBV29-1	NA	many	TRBJ2-5	CSVEGLVAETQYF	TGCAGCGTTGAAGGGTTGGTGGCGGAGACCCAGTACTTC
15	TRBV15	NA	NA	TRBJ2-5	CATSRETGRGETQYF	TGTGCCACCAGCAGAGAGACAGGGAGGGGCGAGACCCAGTACTTC
15	TRBV19	TRBD1	NA	TRBJ2-5	CASGPGTGGGETQYF	TGTGCCAGTGGACCAGGGACAGGGGGCGGAGAGACCCAGTACTTC
15	TRBV29-1	NA	few	TRBJ1-2	CSVEAGRGKGYGYTF	TGCAGCGTTGAAGCCGGGCGGGGAAAGGGGTATGGCTACACCTTC
15	TRBV19	TRBD2	NA	TRBJ2-7	CASSFSSGGSYEQYF	TGTGCCAGTAGTTTCAGTAGCGGGGGCTCCTACGAGCAGTACTTC
13	TRBV29-1	NA	NA	TRBJ2-7	CSGSAGYGYEQYF	TGCAGCGGCTCGGCAGGGTATGGCTACGAGCAGTACTTC
16	TRBV20-1	TRBD2	few	TRBJ2-3	CSARDGTRGSTDTQYF	TGCAGTGCTAGAGATGGCACGCGGGGGAGCACAGATACGCAGTATTTT
15	TRBV25-1	NA	NA	TRBJ1-2	CASSESLFGGGGYTF	TGTGCCAGCAGTGAATCTCTGTTCGGAGGTGGCGGCTACACCTTC
13	TRBV20-1	NA	few	TRBJ2-1	CSAGESGYNEQFF	TGCAGTGCTGGAGAGAGTGGTTACAATGAGCAGTTCTTC
19	TRBV7-9	NA	NA	TRBJ1-5	CASSLVSIPGADGDQPQHF	TGTGCCAGCAGCTTAGTTTCTATACCAGGGGCTGATGGGGATCAGCCCCAGCATTTT
13	TRBV5-1	NA	few	TRBJ1-2	CASSLSAGPGYTF	TGCGCCAGCAGCTTGTCGGCAGGGCCTGGCTACACCTTC
13	TRBV6-5	TRBD2	few	TRBJ2-4	CASAKAGGNIQYF	TGCGCCAGCGCAAAAGCGGGAGGAAATATTCAGTACTTC
18	TRBV28	TRBD2	NA	TRBJ2-7	CASSSDYITSGSSYEQYF	TGTGCCAGCAGTTCGGACTATATAACTAGCGGGAGCTCCTACGAGCAGTACTTC
15	TRBV4-1	NA	few	TRBJ1-4	CASSPLGLINEKLFF	TGCGCCAGCAGCCCCCTCGGGTTAATTAATGAAAAACTGTTTTTT
15	TRBV28	NA	few	TRBJ1-4	CASTLSQGTGEKLFF	TGTGCCAGCACACTCTCACAGGGAACGGGGGAAAAACTGTTTTTT
14	TRBV28	TRBD2	many	TRBJ2-5	CASSVGPAGETQYF	TGTGCCAGCAGTGTGGGCCCAGCGGGGGAGACCCAGTACTTC
16	TRBV3-1	NA	NA	TRBJ2-1	CASSQVGVDSYNEQFF	TGTGCCAGCAGCCAAGTCGGGGTCGACTCCTACAATGAGCAGTTCTTC
13	TRBV24-1	NA	NA	TRBJ2-7	CATSDPGEDEQYF	TGTGCCACCAGTGACCCGGGGGAGGACGAGCAGTACTTC
14	TRBV28	TRBD1	NA	TRBJ2-1	CASRTGDDANEQFF	TGTGCCAGCAGAACAGGGGATGACGCCAATGAGCAGTTCTTC
13	TRBV20-1	TRBD2	NA	TRBJ2-7	CSSLAEGSYEQYF	TGCAGTTCACTAGCGGAGGGGTCCTACGAGCAGTACTTC
15	TRBV6-1	NA	NA	TRBJ1-2	CASSEAPGQNYGHTF	TGTGCCAGCAGTGAAGCGCCGGGGCAGAACTATGGCCACACCTTC
14	TRBV7-2	NA	few	TRBJ2-5	CASSIRPKGETQYF	TGTGCCAGCAGCATACGGCCAAAAGGGGAGACCCAGTACTTC
15	TRBV15	TRBD1	NA	TRBJ2-7	CATSGMTGGFDEQYF	TGTGCCACCAGCGGAATGACAGGGGGTTTCGACGAGCAGTACTTC
16	TRBV4-3	NA	NA	TRBJ2-7	CASSQDSRGKSYEQYF	TGCGCCAGCAGCCAGGATTCGAGGGGCAAATCCTACGAGCAGTACTTC
14	TRBV18	NA	few	TRBJ1-2	CASSPLDSDYGYTF	TGTGCCAGCTCACCCCTGGACAGCGACTATGGCTACACCTTC
14	TRBV29-1	TRBD2	NA	TRBJ2-5	CSVGGGRGQETQYF	TGCAGCGTTGGGGGGGGTCGGGGCCAAGAGACCCAGTACTTC
15	TRBV29-1	NA	few	TRBJ2-5	CSVEAGLITQETQYF	TGCAGCGTTGAAGCAGGCCTCATTACCCAAGAGACCCAGTACTTC
15	TRBV12-3/TRBV12-4	NA	few	TRBJ1-5	CASTLSPGVDQPQHF	TGTGCCAGCACCCTATCTCCAGGGGTCGATCAGCCCCAGCATTTT
13	TRBV28	NA	NA	TRBJ2-7	CASTSGQPYEQYF	TGTGCCAGCACTTCAGGACAGCCCTACGAGCAGTACTTC
12	TRBV28	NA	few	TRBJ2-1	CASSSPGGPQFF	TGTGCCAGCAGTTCCCCGGGTGGGCCTCAGTTCTTC
13	TRBV27	NA	few	TRBJ1-1	CASSPRGYTEAFF	TGTGCCAGCAGTCCCCGAGGGTACACTGAAGCTTTCTTT
13	TRBV29-1	NA	few	TRBJ2-5	CSVSWDGQETQYF	TGCAGCGTAAGCTGGGACGGCCAAGAGACCCAGTACTTC
18	TRBV4-3	NA	few	TRBJ2-2	CASSQDADRGWGTGELFF	TGCGCCAGCAGCCAAGACGCCGATCGGGGCTGGGGCACCGGGGAGCTGTTTTTT
13	TRBV6-4	TRBD1	many	TRBJ2-1	CASSDSDRSEQFF	TGTGCCAGCAGTGACTCGGACAGGAGTGAGCAGTTCTTC
15	TRBV12-3/TRBV12-4	NA	NA	TRBJ1-1	CASSLRDTQNTEAFF	TGTGCCAGCAGTTTAAGGGACACCCAGAACACTGAAGCTTTCTTT
15	TRBV7-3	TRBD1	few	TRBJ2-5	CASSTGGTAQETQYF	TGTGCCAGCAGCACCGGTGGGACAGCTCAAGAGACCCAGTACTTC
17	TRBV7-9	NA	many	TRBJ1-2	CASSLEGTETANYGYTF	TGTGCCAGCAGCTTAGAAGGGACGGAAACAGCTAACTATGGCTACACCTTC
12	TRBV29-1	TRBD1	NA	TRBJ2-7	CSVLWTGSEQYF	TGCAGCGTGCTCTGGACAGGGTCCGAGCAGTACTTC
16	TRBV28	TRBD1	NA	TRBJ2-7	CASSSPTDRAYYEQYF	TGTGCCAGCAGTTCCCCAACGGACAGGGCCTACTACGAGCAGTACTTC
12	TRBV6-2/TRBV6-3	NA	few	TRBJ1-1	CASRPGVTEAFF	TGTGCCAGCAGACCGGGGGTAACTGAAGCTTTCTTT